The 18 T cell receptor beta chains given below trace back to one sample, sequenced in a study of blood T cell repertoires in COVID-19. The method was immunoSEQ multiplex PCR; TCRdb's version includes in-frame clones alone and lacks a portion of them. This sample yields 200,000 to 250,000 clones, of which 92% are seen a single time; 0.8% to 1% belongs to the top ten. Sequencing input: peripheral blood. The source of these receptors is a man between 60 and 70 years old with COVID-19, enrolled during active disease.

The chain is built from TRBV29-1 and TRBJ2-4; 10 bases match TRBD1. Germline lookup yields CDR1 SQVTM and CDR2 ANQGSEA. V lost 5 bases and J lost 0; bases outside the gene matches: 4. CDR3 length: 15 amino acids. CDR3 region: CSVSDRGRAKNIQYF. CDR3 DNA sequence: TGCAGCGTTTCCGACAGGGGGCGAGCCAAAAACATTCAGTACTTC.

The chain joins TRBV12-3 or TRBV12-4 to TRBJ2-7; TRBD1 matches at 7 bases. The trim removed 6 bases at V and 3 bases at J, leaving 5 bases unmatched. The CDR3 totals 13 residues. The CDR3 spells CASSPQGDYEQYF. In nucleotides, the CDR3 is TGTGCCAGCAGCCCCCAGGGGGACTACGAGCAGTACTTC.

This sequence joins TRBV30 and TRBJ1-1; D may be TRBD1 (5 bases). Trimming removed 7 bases from V and 7 bases from J, with 19 bases in between. Germline CDR1 and CDR2: GTSNPN and SVGIG (reference sequence). The CDR3 has 13 amino acids. This CDR3 is CAFRLGGTYEAFF. Here the CDR3 DNA reads TGTGCCTTCCGACTCGGGGGGACGTATGAAGCTTTCTTT.

The chain joins TRBV12-3 or TRBV12-4 to TRBJ1-6; D is unresolved. The ends were cut back, 6 bases at V and 4 bases at J, with 7 bases in the middle. This CDR3 spans 13 amino acids. The chain's CDR3 is CASSGEYNSPLHF. The CDR3 region has the DNA TGTGCCAGCAGCGGAGAATATAATTCACCCCTCCACTTT.

The rearrangement joins TRBV12-3 or TRBV12-4 to TRBJ2-7; 10 bases are a match to TRBD1. V dropped 9 bases and J dropped 6; count of bases not matched to a gene: 8. The CDR3 consists of 13 residues. The CDR3 bases are TGTGCCAGACCGGGACAGGGGATCCTCGAGCAGTACTTC. It codes for CARPGQGILEQYF.

The chain combines TRBV19 with TRBJ2-4, with 7 positions matching TRBD1. With V trimmed by 3 bases and J by 3 bases, 11 bases remained unmatched. The CDR3 is 17 residues long. Germline lookup yields CDR1 LNHDA and CDR2 SQIVND (reference sequence). The CDR3 protein is CASSISQIQGVKNIQYF. DNA of the CDR3: TGTGCCAGTAGTATCAGCCAAATTCAGGGGGTCAAAAACATTCAGTACTTC. Full variable domain (rest looked up from reference TRBV19 and TRBJ2-4): DGGITQSPKYLFRKEGQNVTLSCEQNLNHDAMYWYRQDPGQGLRLIYYSQIVNDFQKGDIAEGYSVSREKKESFPLTVTSAQKNPTAFYLCASSISQIQGVKNIQYFGAGTRLSVL.

The chain carries TRBV10-1 and TRBJ2-1; perhaps TRBD1 as D (6 bases). With 2 bases removed from V and 0 bases from J, the gap between germline ends came to 14 bases. Germline-derived CDR1 and CDR2 are WNHNN and SYGVQD (reference sequence). CDR3 length: 17 residues. CDR3 nucleotides: TGCGCCAGCAGTGAGGGGAAACAGGGTAACTCCTACAATGAGCAGTTCTTC. It yields the protein CASSEGKQGNSYNEQFF.

The chain carries TRBV9 and TRBJ1-3, with TRBD1 identical over 7 bases. The ends lost 1 base at V and 6 bases at J; junction bases unmatched: 4. CDR3 length: 14 amino acids. CDR1 and CDR2 from the germline V gene are SGDLS and YYNGEE. The chain's CDR3 is CASSVTGAPNTIYF. CDR3 DNA: TGTGCCAGCAGCGTAACAGGGGCCCCAAACACCATATATTTT.

The chain has TRBV10-2 and TRBJ2-5; 7 bases match TRBD2. Germline loops: CDR1 WSHSY, CDR2 SAAADI. The ends lost 2 bases at V and 4 bases at J; junction bases unmatched: 7. CDR3 size: 15 residues. The CDR3 region is CASSEPASGRETQYF. The DNA for the CDR3 is TGCGCCAGCAGTGAGCCGGCTAGCGGCCGAGAGACCCAGTACTTC.

This chain connects TRBV18 to TRBJ1-5; 9 nucleotides match TRBD1. With V trimmed by 3 bases and J by 1 base, 1 base remained unmatched. The CDR3 sequence is 15 residues long. Germline values: CDR1 KGHSH, CDR2 LQKENI. CDR3 sequence reads: CASSPGQGSNQPQHF. DNA of the CDR3: TGTGCCAGCTCACCGGGACAGGGAAGCAATCAGCCCCAGCATTTT.

The J gene is TRBJ1-5, the V gene TRBV18; D gene uncertain. V shed 4 bases and J shed 7 bases, with 17 bases lying between them. There are 15 residues in the CDR3. CDR1 KGHSH and CDR2 LQKENI come from the germline V gene. This chain's CDR3 is CASSQGRGSGQPQHF. The CDR3 DNA follows: TGTGCCAGCTCACAAGGGCGAGGATCGGGACAGCCCCAGCATTTT.

This chain uses TRBV29-1 with TRBJ1-2, with D possibly matching TRBD1 (6 bases). Trimming left V 2 bases short and J 2 bases short, with 9 bases between. The CDR3 has 13 amino acids. Germline CDR1 and CDR2: SQVTM and ANQGSEA. In nucleotides, the CDR3 is TGCAGCGTTGAACAGGACAGAAACTATGGCTACACCTTC. This encodes CSVEQDRNYGYTF.

This clone was seen a single time. The rearrangement uses TRBV28 and TRBJ2-7; a weak D match, TRBD1 (5 bases). Per the germline V gene, CDR1 is MDHEN and CDR2 is SYDVKM. The CDR3 is 12 residues long. V lost 6 bases to trimming and J lost 3 bases, with 9 bases between them. CDR3 loop: CASRDTLYEQYF. The CDR3 DNA reads TGTGCCAGCAGGGACACACTCTACGAGCAGTACTTC.

CDR3 residues: CASTSGTGNGYTF. The CDR3 DNA reads as TGTGCCAGTACCTCCGGGACAGGGAACGGCTACACCTTC. The gene calls are TRBV19 and TRBJ1-2; TRBD1 agrees at 9 bases. The CDR3 is 13 amino acids. Germline CDR1 and CDR2: LNHDA and SQIVND (reference sequence). V was pared by 7 bases and J by 8 bases, with 8 bases of the junction left unmatched.

The chain joins TRBV19 to TRBJ1-1; no clear D. Trimming removed 5 bases from V and 0 bases from J, with 7 bases in between. CDR1 and CDR2 from the germline V gene are LNHDA and SQIVND (reference sequence). This CDR3 is 13 amino acids long. CDR3 in amino acids: CASSVQMNTEAFF. CDR3 in DNA: TGTGCCAGTAGTGTTCAAATGAACACTGAAGCTTTCTTT.

The V call is TRBV3-1 (or the pseudogene TRBV3-2), the J call TRBJ1-6; 8 nucleotides match TRBD1. The V and J ends lost 4 bases and 2 bases, in that order; junction bases with no gene match: 13. CDR1 is LGHDT and CDR2 is YNNKEL in the germline V gene (reference sequence). The length of the CDR3 is 19 residues. Written as DNA, the CDR3 is TGTGCCAGCAGCCGGTGGACAGGGCAAGATCGACCCTATAATTCACCCCTCCACTTT. It encodes CASSRWTGQDRPYNSPLHF.

This clone occurred once. V is TRBV9 and J is TRBJ2-1; the match to TRBD2 covers 9 bases. The V segment lost 2 bases and the J segment 4 bases; nucleotides outside the gene matches: 7. Germline lookup yields CDR1 SGDLS and CDR2 YYNGEE. The CDR3 runs 16 residues. CDR3 in DNA: TGTGCCAGCAGCGTTCTCGGAGCGGGGGGATACAATGAGCAGTTCTTC. Translated, it gives CASSVLGAGGYNEQFF.

The rearrangement links TRBV19 to TRBJ2-1; weak D call: TRBD1 (6 bases). Germline values: CDR1 LNHDA, CDR2 SQIVND (reference sequence). The length of the CDR3 is 15 residues. V gave up 5 bases and J gave up 0 bases, with 11 bases separating them. The CDR3 nucleotides read TGTGCCAGTAGTGTTGACAGGAGCTCCTACAATGAGCAGTTCTTC. It codes for CASSVDRSSYNEQFF.